The rows below give T cell receptor beta chains drawn from one sample of a study of CD8 T cells in Susac syndrome. TCRdb passed the immunoSEQ multiplex PCR reads through MiXCR, listing each CDR3 protein once. Of roughly 200,000 distinct CDR3 sequences listed, approximately 95% are singletons. Input material: CD4+ T cells from PBMCs. These receptors all stem from a human donor with multiple sclerosis. Both conserved end residues are part of each CDR3. Fields, in order: clone size, J gene, CDR3 length, V gene, D gene, CDR3 protein, CDR3 DNA. D genes are given only for firm matches. A row's size may be missing; if present it is once, few, many or a size class.

>NA|TRBJ2-1|12|TRBV5-1|NA
CASSPDWDEQFF
TGCGCCAGCAGCCCCGACTGGGATGAGCAGTTCTTC
>NA|TRBJ2-3|11|TRBV7-2|NA
CASSVAATQYF
TGTGCCAGCAGCGTAGCGGCTACGCAGTATTTT
>NA|TRBJ2-1|14|TRBV7-8|NA
CASSLEVRWNEQFF
TGTGCCAGCAGCTTAGAAGTTAGGTGGAATGAGCAGTTCTTC
>once|TRBJ2-2|13|TRBV2|NA
CASRVGGTGELFF
TGTGCCAGCAGGGTAGGAGGAACCGGGGAGCTGTTTTTT
>NA|TRBJ2-7|14|TRBV20-1|TRBD1
CSASRGPLGNEQYF
TGCAGTGCTAGTAGGGGGCCCTTGGGAAACGAGCAGTACTTC
>NA|TRBJ2-5|16|TRBV7-2|TRBD1
CASSINTGTGEETQYF
TGTGCCAGCAGCATCAATACCGGGACAGGGGAGGAGACCCAGTACTTC
>NA|TRBJ2-7|15|TRBV7-9|NA
CASSPGTGFHYEQYF
TGTGCCAGCAGCCCCGGTACAGGGTTTCACTACGAGCAGTACTTC
>NA|TRBJ1-1|14|TRBV14|NA
CASSLTTRNTEAFF
TGTGCCAGCAGCCTCACGACAAGGAACACTGAAGCTTTCTTT
>NA|TRBJ1-6|15|TRBV30|NA
CAWSYRGTSNSPLHF
TGTGCCTGGAGTTACCGCGGGACGTCGAATTCACCCCTCCACTTT
>NA|TRBJ1-1|12|TRBV7-2|NA
CASGHPNTEAFF
TGTGCCAGCGGGCATCCGAACACTGAAGCTTTCTTT
>NA|TRBJ1-6|13|TRBV12-3/TRBV12-4|NA
CASSPLPGSPLHF
TGTGCCAGCAGTCCCCTCCCGGGGTCACCCCTCCACTTT
>NA|TRBJ1-1|14|TRBV4-2|NA
CASSEAGTNTEAFF
TGTGCCAGCAGCGAGGCGGGGACGAACACTGAAGCTTTCTTT
>NA|TRBJ2-2|17|TRBV7-2|NA
CASSSRQLTASTGELFF
TGTGCCAGCAGCTCCCGACAGTTAACGGCGAGCACCGGGGAGCTGTTTTTT
>NA|TRBJ1-1|13|TRBV7-9|NA
CASSLEGLTEAFF
TGTGCCAGCAGCTTGGAGGGGTTGACTGAAGCTTTCTTT
>NA|TRBJ1-5|13|TRBV3-1|NA
CASSQAVNQPQHF
TGTGCCAGCAGCCAAGCAGTGAATCAGCCCCAGCATTTT
>NA|TRBJ2-5|13|TRBV30|NA
CAWSPRGRETQYF
TGTGCCTGGAGTCCCAGGGGGAGGGAGACCCAGTACTTC
>NA|TRBJ2-1|16|TRBV3-1|NA
CASSLRGGVSYNEQFF
TGTGCCAGCAGCCTGCGGGGCGGGGTATCCTACAATGAGCAGTTCTTC
>NA|TRBJ2-2|15|TRBV12-3/TRBV12-4|NA
CASSPLRGDTGELFF
TGTGCCAGCAGTCCCCTAAGGGGGGACACCGGGGAGCTGTTTTTT
>once|TRBJ2-5|16|TRBV27|NA
CASSLWGASGQETQYF
TGTGCCAGCAGTTTATGGGGGGCTAGCGGCCAAGAGACCCAGTACTTC
>once|TRBJ2-1|17|TRBV3-1|NA
CASSQEWGGDSYNEQFF
TGTGCCAGCAGCCAAGAGTGGGGCGGGGACTCCTACAATGAGCAGTTCTTC
>NA|TRBJ1-2|11|TRBV3-1|NA
CASSKRDGYTF
TGTGCCAGCAGCAAACGGGATGGCTACACCTTC
>NA|TRBJ1-4|15|TRBV6-6|NA
CASSYSGGLNEKLFF
TGTGCCAGCAGTTACTCGGGTGGATTGAATGAAAAACTGTTTTTT
>NA|TRBJ1-2|15|TRBV3-1|TRBD1
CASSLTSTGGNGYTF
TGTGCCAGCAGTCTTACCTCGACAGGGGGCAATGGCTACACCTTC
>NA|TRBJ2-2|12|TRBV3-1|NA
CASSYAPGELFF
TGTGCCAGCAGCTATGCCCCCGGGGAGCTGTTTTTT
>NA|TRBJ1-1|11|TRBV12-3/TRBV12-4|NA
CASQANTEAFF
TGTGCCAGCCAAGCCAACACTGAAGCTTTCTTT
>NA|TRBJ2-3|11|TRBV20-1|NA
CSASQGDTQYF
TGCAGTGCTAGCCAGGGGGATACGCAGTATTTT
>NA|TRBJ1-1|14|TRBV5-1|NA
CASSLGQGRTEAFF
TGCGCCAGCAGCTTGGGCCAGGGAAGGACTGAAGCTTTCTTT
>NA|TRBJ2-7|14|TRBV3-1|TRBD1
CASSQGQGRYEQYF
TGTGCCAGCAGCCAGGGACAGGGAAGGTACGAGCAGTACTTC
>NA|TRBJ2-7|14|TRBV20-1|TRBD2
CSAGRAAGPYEQYF
TGCAGTGCTGGGAGGGCAGCCGGACCCTACGAGCAGTACTTC
>NA|TRBJ1-2|14|TRBV7-2|TRBD1
CASSIKGAGGGYTF
TGTGCCAGCAGCATAAAGGGGGCGGGAGGTGGCTACACCTTC
>once|TRBJ1-2|15|TRBV6-1|NA
CASLPTGSDHYGYTF
TGTGCCAGCCTTCCGACCGGATCCGACCACTATGGCTACACCTTC
>once|TRBJ2-5|13|TRBV20-1|NA
CSASSIRVETQYF
TGCAGTGCTAGTAGTATCAGGGTCGAGACCCAGTACTTC
>NA|TRBJ2-2|12|TRBV29-1|NA
CSGGENTGELFF
TGCAGCGGGGGCGAGAACACCGGGGAGCTGTTTTTT
>NA|TRBJ1-3|15|TRBV9|TRBD1
CASSARQGSGNTIYF
TGTGCCAGCAGCGCGAGACAGGGGTCTGGAAACACCATATATTTT
>NA|TRBJ2-3|15|TRBV7-2|NA
CASSLWEEGTDTQYF
TGTGCCAGCAGCTTATGGGAGGAGGGGACAGATACGCAGTATTTT
>NA|TRBJ2-1|16|TRBV7-2|TRBD2
CASSVELAGGRNEQFF
TGTGCCAGCAGCGTCGAACTAGCGGGGGGCCGCAATGAGCAGTTCTTC
>once|TRBJ1-3|12|TRBV27|NA
CASTPSSNTIYF
TGTGCCAGCACCCCGTCTAGCAACACCATATATTTT
>NA|TRBJ2-3|13|TRBV12-3/TRBV12-4|NA
CASSLGVGDTQYF
TGTGCCAGCAGTTTAGGTGTGGGAGATACGCAGTATTTT
>NA|TRBJ2-3|14|TRBV30|NA
CAWSLGGKVDTQYF
TGTGCCTGGAGCCTCGGGGGAAAGGTAGATACGCAGTATTTT
>NA|TRBJ1-2|14|TRBV20-1|TRBD1
CSARNGQGSRGYTF
TGCAGTGCTAGAAACGGACAGGGTTCACGAGGCTACACCTTC